Listed here are 29 T cell receptor beta chains from one sample, sequenced in a study of blood T cell repertoires in COVID-19. The repertoire was sequenced with immunoSEQ multiplex PCR; TCRdb's copy has only in-frame clones and lacks some. Altogether just under 150,000 clones are present, roughly 85% being singletons, with the ten largest covering 2.6%. Material: peripheral blood. Every receptor here comes from a human donor with acute or convalescent COVID-19. The donor label of this sample is uncertain.

The CDR3 spells CASSVTPSGQGAYGYTF. The CDR3 DNA reads as TGTGCCAGCAGCGTAACCCCCTCGGGACAGGGGGCGTATGGCTACACCTTC. This rearrangement joins TRBV9 to TRBJ1-2, with 12 bases that match TRBD1. Germline V gene data show CDR1 as SGDLS and CDR2 as YYNGEE. The J segment lost 5 bases and the V segment lost 1 base, leaving 9 bases of the junction unmatched. There are 17 residues in the CDR3. Full variable domain (rest looked up from reference TRBV9 and TRBJ1-2): DSGVTQTPKHLITATGQRVTLRCSPRSGDLSVYWYQQSLDQGLQFLIQYYNGEERAKGNILERFSAQQFPDLHSELNLSSLELGDSALYFCASSVTPSGQGAYGYTFGSGTRLTVV.

This clone came up once. The V call is TRBV6-5, the J call TRBJ2-3, with 13 bases lining up with TRBD2. The trim removed 4 bases at V and 0 bases at J, leaving 1 base unmatched. The germline CDR1 and CDR2 sequences are MNHEY and SVGAGI. The CDR3 sequence is 16 residues long. The CDR3 reads CASSWTSGSSTDTQYF. The CDR3 coding sequence is TGTGCCAGCAGTTGGACTAGCGGGAGTAGCACAGATACGCAGTATTTT.

The chain carries TRBV12-3 or TRBV12-4 and TRBJ1-2; D gene uncertain. The CDR3 spans 12 residues. V was trimmed by 6 bases and J by 7 bases, leaving 12 bases between them. CDR3 sequence (DNA): TGTGCCAGCAGGACCTACGAGGGTGGCTACACCTTC. Encoded protein: CASRTYEGGYTF.

The chain combines TRBV2 with TRBJ1-5; 8 positions agree with TRBD1. With V trimmed by 10 bases and J by 2 bases, 7 bases remained unmatched. This CDR3 is 14 amino acids long. Germline V gene data show CDR1 as SNHLY and CDR2 as FYNNEI. CDR3 bases: TGTGCCACGGGGGGACAGGCGGGCAATCAGCCCCAGCATTTT. It specifies CATGGQAGNQPQHF. The full variable domain, its missing parts supplied by reference TRBV2 and TRBJ1-5, is EPEVTQTPSHQVTQMGQEVILRCVPISNHLYFYWYRQILGQKVEFLVSFYNNEISEKSEIFDDQFSVERPDGSNFTLKIRSTKLEDSAMYFCATGGQAGNQPQHFGDGTRLSIL.

This sequence joins TRBV7-6 and TRBJ1-2, with 9 bases lining up with TRBD1. With V trimmed by 1 base and J by 5 bases, 5 bases remained unmatched. Germline V CDR1 and CDR2: SGHVS, FNYEAQ. There are 15 residues in the CDR3. The CDR3 coding sequence is TGTGCCAGCAGCTTAGGCGGGACAGGGTTTTATGGCTACACCTTC. This translates into CASSLGGTGFYGYTF.

This rearrangement joins TRBV4-2 to TRBJ1-4, with 9 bases identical to TRBD1. This CDR3 is built from 20 residues. Per the germline V gene, CDR1 is LGHNA and CDR2 is YNFKEQ. The junction had 13 bases not matched to a gene; V was cut back by 1 base and J by 1 base. In DNA form, the CDR3 reads TGTGCCAGCAGCCAAGTGAGACAGTCGGCGGGACAGGGAACTAATGAAAAACTGTTTTTT. Translating it yields CASSQVRQSAGQGTNEKLFF.

As regards this clone: At one end the junction does not follow the germline gene, possibly because of a read error. The V gene is TRBV12-3 or TRBV12-4, the J gene TRBJ1-6; 9 nucleotides agree with TRBD1. This CDR3 is 12 amino acids long. The DNA of the CDR3 is TGTGCCAGCAGTTTGGACAGGGGACCCAGAGTGTTT. This gives the protein CASSLDRGPRVF.

This clone came up once. The chain joins TRBV9 to TRBJ2-1; 14 nucleotides match TRBD2. The CDR3 extends over 16 amino acids. The V gene's germline CDR1 is SGDLS and CDR2 YYNGEE. The V gene end was trimmed by 6 bases and the J gene end by 12 bases; junction bases not matched to a gene: 14. Here the CDR3 reads CASTVSRLAGGLGQFF. CDR3 in DNA: TGTGCCAGCACCGTGTCCAGACTAGCGGGGGGGCTGGGGCAGTTCTTC.

J is TRBJ2-3 and V is TRBV28, with TRBD1 as a possible D gene (5 bases). The CDR3 spans 12 residues. V gave up 8 bases and J gave up 2 bases, with 8 bases separating them. Looked up from germline, CDR1 is MDHEN and CDR2 is SYDVKM. The DNA for the CDR3 is TGTGCCAGCGGGGCTTCCACAGATACGCAGTATTTT. Encoded protein: CASGASTDTQYF.

The chain uses TRBV7-9 and TRBJ1-1, with 8 bases that match TRBD1. This CDR3 is 16 amino acids long. With 1 base clipped from V and 2 bases from J, the junction kept 6 bases outside the gene matches. Germline CDR1 SEHNR, CDR2 FQNEAQ (reference sequence). CDR3 bases: TGTGCCAGCAGCTTAGGAAATACAGGGGGTAACACTGAAGCTTTCTTT. It yields the protein CASSLGNTGGNTEAFF.

The chain has TRBV9 and TRBJ2-7; the match to TRBD2 covers 7 bases. Germline values: CDR1 SGDLS, CDR2 YYNGEE. CDR3 size: 16 residues. Germline trimming cut 4 bases from V and 4 bases from J; bases unmatched to any gene: 14. The CDR3 nucleotides read TGTGCCAGCAGCCCCGGATCCTGGACTAGACGGTACGAGCAGTACTTC. Its translation is CASSPGSWTRRYEQYF. Together with reference TRBV9 and TRBJ2-7, the CDR3 gives the full variable domain: DSGVTQTPKHLITATGQRVTLRCSPRSGDLSVYWYQQSLDQGLQFLIQYYNGEERAKGNILERFSAQQFPDLHSELNLSSLELGDSALYFCASSPGSWTRRYEQYFGPGTRLTVT.

The gene calls are TRBV6-6 and TRBJ2-1, with D perhaps TRBD2 (5 bases). Trimming pared 6 bases from V and 9 bases from J, leaving 18 bases between. Germline V gene lookup returns CDR1 MNHNY and CDR2 SVGAGI (reference sequence). This CDR3 spans 14 amino acids. The CDR3: CASSPSPLAGEQFF. Written as DNA, the CDR3 is TGTGCCAGCAGCCCCTCCCCGCTAGCCGGTGAGCAGTTCTTC.

This clone was observed a handful of times. The chain combines TRBV4-1 with TRBJ1-6; a possible D gene is TRBD1 (6 bases). The CDR3 consists of 17 residues. Germline V gene data show CDR1 as MGHRA and CDR2 as YSYEKL. Deletions cut 2 bases from V and 7 bases from J, with 18 bases between. CDR3 in amino acids: CASSQPDRRPGNSPLHF. CDR3 coding DNA: TGCGCCAGCAGCCAACCCGACAGGCGCCCGGGCAATTCACCCCTCCACTTT.

This clone was counted a single time. The CDR3 here is CASSPGLRSSPLHF. The CDR3 region has the DNA TGCGCCAGCAGCCCTGGCTTGAGGTCTTCACCCCTCCACTTT. The genes are TRBV5-1 and TRBJ1-6; D is uncertain. Germline values: CDR1 SGHRS, CDR2 YFSETQ. The CDR3 spans 14 residues. Trimming removed 4 bases at V and 9 bases at J, with 14 bases between.

The gene calls are TRBV7-9 and TRBJ2-1; weak D call: TRBD2 (6 bases). Deletions cut 6 bases from V and 0 bases from J, with 15 bases between. Germline V gene sequence: CDR1 SEHNR, CDR2 FQNEAQ (reference sequence). This CDR3 is 16 amino acids long. CDR3 bases: TGTGCCAGCAGGCCGGGACTCGGAAGCTCCTACAATGAGCAGTTCTTC. Its protein is CASRPGLGSSYNEQFF. The entire variable domain, with the rest obtained from reference TRBV7-9 and TRBJ2-1, is as follows: DTGVSQNPRHKITKRGQNVTFRCDPISEHNRLYWYRQTLGQGPEFLTYFQNEAQLEKSRLLSDRFSAERPKGSFSTLEIQRTEQGDSAMYLCASRPGLGSSYNEQFFGPGTRLTVL.

The chain combines TRBV4-1 with TRBJ1-2; D is unresolved. Trimming shortened V by 3 bases and J by 3 bases, and 14 bases separated the two germline ends. Germline V lookup: CDR1 MGHRA, CDR2 YSYEKL. The CDR3 consists of 15 residues. The DNA for the CDR3 is TGCGCCAGCAGCCAGCCGCGGACTTCAGACTATGGCTACACCTTC. This codes for CASSQPRTSDYGYTF.

The chain joins TRBV19 to TRBJ2-4; D unresolved. The CDR3 runs to 16 residues. The germline CDR1 and CDR2 sequences are LNHDA and SQIVND (reference sequence). V shed 1 base and J shed 5 bases, with 15 bases lying between them. CDR3 protein: CASSIAFGQIENIQYF. CDR3 nucleotide sequence: TGTGCCAGTAGTATAGCCTTTGGGCAGATAGAAAACATTCAGTACTTC.

Details on this clone: Other DNA sequences in this sample translate to the same CDR3. The chain recombines TRBV9 with TRBJ2-5; D is uncertain. V lost 0 bases and J lost 2, with 5 bases in between. The CDR3 runs to 13 residues. Per the germline V gene, CDR1 is SGDLS and CDR2 is YYNGEE. The DNA for the CDR3 is TGTGCCAGCAGCGTAGGGCAGCAAGAGACCCAGTACTTC. Translating it yields CASSVGQQETQYF.

This clone was seen once. The chain's CDR3 is CASSFGLDVDEQFF. The CDR3 DNA reads as TGTGCCAGCAGCTTCGGACTAGACGTCGATGAGCAGTTCTTC. The chain has TRBV7-9 and TRBJ2-1; the match to TRBD2 covers 7 bases. From germline, CDR1 is SEHNR and CDR2 FQNEAQ (reference sequence). The CDR3 consists of 14 residues. V lost 3 bases and J lost 8; bases outside the gene matches: 7.

The chain uses TRBV7-8 and TRBJ1-5; D not certain. The CDR3 is made up of 13 amino acids. CDR1 is SGHVS and CDR2 is FQNEAQ in the germline V gene. Between the trimmed V and J ends, which lost 5 bases and 5 bases, there was a span of 10 bases. Written as DNA, the CDR3 is TGTGCCAGCAGCACCAGGCGTGATCAGCCCCAGCATTTT. Translating it yields CASSTRRDQPQHF.

The CDR3 loop reads CASSLGLAGGLDTQYF. CDR3 nucleotide sequence: TGTGCCAGCAGCTTAGGACTAGCGGGAGGTTTGGATACGCAGTATTTT. The chain is built from TRBV11-3 and TRBJ2-3, with 13 nucleotides matching TRBD2. J gave up 6 bases and V 1 base, and 4 bases lay outside the gene matches. Germline V gives CDR1 SGHNT, CDR2 YENEEA. The CDR3 runs 16 residues.

This rearrangement joins TRBV5-1 to TRBJ1-1; the D gene is possibly TRBD1 (6 bases). Germline lookup yields CDR1 SGHRS and CDR2 YFSETQ. V lost 3 bases to trimming and J lost 3 bases, with 21 bases between them. The CDR3 consists of 17 residues. The CDR3 DNA reads as TGCGCCAGCAGCTCCCCGGCCGGGGGGCTTGTTGACACTGAAGCTTTCTTT. Encoded protein: CASSSPAGGLVDTEAFF. The full variable domain, in which reference TRBV5-1 and TRBJ1-1 provide the parts outside the CDR3, is KAGVTQTPRYLIKTRGQQVTLSCSPISGHRSVSWYQQTPGQGLQFLFEYFSETQRNKGNFPGRFSGRQFSNSRSEMNVSTLELGDSALYLCASSSPAGGLVDTEAFFGQGTRLTVV.

This chain joins TRBV10-3 and TRBJ1-1; 9 positions match TRBD1. This CDR3 spans 16 amino acids. CDR1 ENHRY and CDR2 SYGVKD come from the germline V gene. V lost 6 bases to trimming and J lost 2 bases; unmatched junction nucleotides: 10. The CDR3 protein is CAISQGQGRSNTEAFF. Written as DNA, the CDR3 is TGTGCCATCAGCCAGGGACAGGGCCGAAGCAACACTGAAGCTTTCTTT.

V usage is TRBV29-1 and J usage is TRBJ1-1, with TRBD1 identical over 7 bases. The CDR3 extends over 17 amino acids. The germline gives CDR1 SQVTM, CDR2 ANQGSEA. J was trimmed by 1 base and V by 4 bases; bases with no gene match: 15. In DNA, the CDR3 is TGCAGCGTTGGCGGCCGGGGACAGATCCTTTCGAACACTGAAGCTTTCTTT. It is translated as CSVGGRGQILSNTEAFF.

The chain has TRBV28 and TRBJ1-2; tentatively, D is TRBD1 (5 bases). V was shortened by 3 bases and J by 4 bases, with 12 bases between the two germline ends. The CDR3 contains 14 residues. CDR1 is MDHEN, CDR2 SYDVKM, per germline. CDR3 sequence (DNA): TGTGCCAGCAGTTTTGGGGCTGGTAGCTATGGCTACACCTTC. Encoded protein: CASSFGAGSYGYTF.

This chain uses TRBV30 with TRBJ1-4; D is unclear. Germline CDR1 and CDR2: GTSNPN and SVGIG (reference sequence). This CDR3 spans 11 amino acids. V was pared by 4 bases and J by 8 bases, with 8 bases between. The CDR3 loop is CAWIGEEKLFF. The DNA for the CDR3 is TGTGCCTGGATTGGGGAGGAAAAACTGTTTTTT.

The chain recombines TRBV2 with TRBJ1-2; 8 bases fit TRBD1. Looked up from germline, CDR1 is SNHLY and CDR2 is FYNNEI. This CDR3 is 17 amino acids long. V lost 2 bases and J lost 3; bases outside the gene matches: 11. CDR3 loop: CASSESPGQGRYYGYTF. The CDR3 coding sequence is TGTGCCAGCAGTGAATCCCCAGGACAGGGCAGGTACTATGGCTACACCTTC.

This sequence joins TRBV5-8 and TRBJ2-3; 9 bases are a match to TRBD2. Germline CDR1 reads SGHTS; CDR2 reads YDEGEE. This CDR3 is built from 16 residues. V was pared by 1 base and J by 4 bases, with 7 bases of the junction left unmatched. CDR3 bases: TGTGCCAGCAGCTTGTGGGCTAGCGGGGTCCCAGATACGCAGTATTTT. Encoded protein: CASSLWASGVPDTQYF.

The V call is TRBV18, the J call TRBJ2-7, with 9 bases aligning to TRBD1. There are 15 residues in the CDR3. Looked up from germline, CDR1 is KGHSH and CDR2 is LQKENI. J lost 4 bases, V lost 2 bases, and 6 bases had no gene match. The CDR3 sequence is CASSPGTGRAYEQYV. In DNA form, the CDR3 reads TGTGCCAGCTCACCAGGGACAGGGAGGGCATACGAGCAGTACGTC.